The T cell receptor (beta chain) described here comes from a study of cytomegalovirus exposure and HLA in healthy donors. Trimming took off 2 bases at V and 1 base at J, with 6 bases between the two ends. CDR1 is SGHRS and CDR2 is YFSETQ in the germline V gene. The CDR3 consists of 14 residues. Primers: 60 Vbeta forward and 13 Jbeta reverse. Sequencing was performed with immunoSEQ multiplex PCR; in TCRdb, only in-frame clones are kept and a portion is missing. The table has more than 100,000 clones, around 86% seen once. The sequenced material came from PBMCs. The source of this sequence is a young man in good health and CMV-seronegative. The chain links TRBV5-1 to TRBJ1-4; D is possibly TRBD1 (5 bases). As DNA, the CDR3 is TGCGCCAGCAGCTTTACAGGAACTAATGAAAAACTGTTTTTT. It codes for CASSFTGTNEKLFF.